A single sample gave rise to the 8 T cell receptor beta chains below, sequenced in a study of blood T cell repertoires in COVID-19. Using immunoSEQ multiplex PCR, the repertoire was profiled, and TCRdb retains in-frame clones only, with some absent. The sample lists hundreds of thousands of clones; more than 75% were seen once. Sequencing was carried out using PBMCs or T cells enriched from blood (not recorded which). All receptors come from a man in his 60s who had recovered from COVID-19.

The V gene is TRBV6-2 or TRBV6-3, the J gene TRBJ2-7; no clear D gene. The ends were cut back, 2 bases at V and 2 bases at J, with 13 bases in the middle. The CDR3 consists of 15 residues. Germline loops: CDR1 MNHEY, CDR2 SVGEGT. This CDR3 reads CASSYHTDTAYEQYF. CDR3 coding DNA: TGTGCCAGCAGTTACCACACTGACACGGCCTACGAGCAGTACTTC.

This clone has more than one count but fewer than ten. The chain recombines TRBV5-4 with TRBJ1-4; 9 bases are a match to TRBD1. The CDR3 contains 16 residues. Looked up from germline, CDR1 is SGHNT and CDR2 is YYREEE (reference sequence). The J segment lost 7 bases and the V segment lost 0 bases, leaving 7 bases of the junction unmatched. The CDR3, as DNA: TGTGCCAGCAGCTTGGGGGGGACAGGGAGGAGTGAAAAACTGTTTTTT. Its translation: CASSLGGTGRSEKLFF.

The chain couples TRBV3-1 (or the pseudogene TRBV3-2) to TRBJ1-6, with D tentatively TRBD1 (5 bases). This CDR3 is 14 amino acids long. Germline V lookup: CDR1 LGHDT, CDR2 YNNKEL (reference sequence). The ends were cut back, 2 bases at V and 7 bases at J, with 9 bases in the middle. The CDR3 nucleotides read TGTGCCAGCAGCCAACAGGGTCTCAATTCACCCCTCCACTTT. The encoded protein is CASSQQGLNSPLHF.

CDR3 DNA: TGTGCCAGCCTAGAGAGCAATCAGCCCCAGCATTTT. It specifies CASLESNQPQHF. V gene TRBV28 combines with J gene TRBJ1-5; D is unclear. The CDR3 loop spans 12 amino acids. V was cut by 8 bases and J by 1 base, with 6 bases left in between. Germline V CDR1 and CDR2: MDHEN, SYDVKM.

The genes are TRBV30 and TRBJ1-4; the match to TRBD1 covers 9 bases. The CDR3 has 15 amino acids. The trim removed 7 bases at V and 7 bases at J, leaving 13 bases unmatched. The germline gives CDR1 GTSNPN, CDR2 SVGIG (reference sequence). The CDR3 loop is CASLIWGQGGEKLFF. DNA of the CDR3: TGTGCCTCTCTCATCTGGGGACAGGGAGGTGAAAAACTGTTTTTT.

The V gene is TRBV7-6, the J gene TRBJ2-5; tentative D call: TRBD2 (6 bases). V shed 0 bases and J shed 5 bases, with 13 bases lying between them. The CDR3 runs to 15 residues. The germline gives CDR1 SGHVS, CDR2 FNYEAQ. The CDR3 reads CASSLAAQGGETQYF. DNA of the CDR3: TGTGCCAGCAGCTTAGCTGCCCAGGGAGGCGAGACCCAGTACTTC.

J is TRBJ2-7 and V is TRBV7-2; tentatively, D is TRBD1 (6 bases). Trimming removed 5 bases from V and 3 bases from J, with 11 bases in between. CDR3 length equals 13 residues. Germline CDR1 reads SGHTA; CDR2 reads FQGNSA. The CDR3 region has the DNA TGTGCCAGCAGCGCCTCCAGGGGCTACGAGCAGTACTTC. Amino acid sequence: CASSASRGYEQYF. Combining the CDR3 with reference TRBV7-2 and TRBJ2-7 gives the whole variable domain GAGVSQSPSNKVTEKGKDVELRCDPISGHTALYWYRQSLGQGLEFLIYFQGNSAPDKSGLPSDRFSAERTGGSVSTLTIQRTQQEDSAVYLCASSASRGYEQYFGPGTRLTVT.

The V and J genes are TRBV4-1 and TRBJ1-5; 7 nucleotides agree with TRBD1. CDR1 and CDR2 (germline): MGHRA, YSYEKL. CDR3 size: 15 residues. V dropped 4 bases and J dropped 1; count of bases not matched to a gene: 4. In DNA, the CDR3 is TGCGCCAGCAGCCCCTCGGACAGGAGCAATCAGCCCCAGCATTTT. Translating gives CASSPSDRSNQPQHF.